This T cell receptor beta chain was documented in a study of radiation and T cells in renal cell carcinoma. Study-wide results and limits: In blood, top tumor clones expanded by 2 weeks, shrinking by 4.

As to this clone: Its antigen is as yet unknown.

Only in-frame clones appear in the TCRdb table, and some are missing; sequencing was by immunoSEQ multiplex PCR. The sample consists of around 94,000 clones, approximately 80% of them appearing once. Time point meaning: blood 4 weeks post-SBRT, at nephrectomy. Treatment reported: 15 Gy SBRT to primary tumor, nephrectomy 4 weeks later. Nephrectomy followed 15 Gy stereotactic body radiation by 4 weeks. Radiation-treated patients gave blood at baseline, week 2 and week 4. This renal cell carcinoma was of the clear cell type. The sequences come from blood, collected from a patient whose treatment included radiotherapy and nephrectomy. This receptor was identified in a man aged 50-59 years with renal cell carcinoma.

CDR3 in amino acids: CASTSGQGNTGELFF. Here the CDR3 DNA reads TGCGCCAGCACCTCGGGACAGGGGAACACCGGGGAGCTGTTTTTT. The chain links TRBV5-1 to TRBJ2-2; 9 bases are a match to TRBD1. The germline gives CDR1 SGHRS, CDR2 YFSETQ. J lost 1 base, V lost 6 bases, and 4 bases had no gene match. This CDR3 spans 15 amino acids.